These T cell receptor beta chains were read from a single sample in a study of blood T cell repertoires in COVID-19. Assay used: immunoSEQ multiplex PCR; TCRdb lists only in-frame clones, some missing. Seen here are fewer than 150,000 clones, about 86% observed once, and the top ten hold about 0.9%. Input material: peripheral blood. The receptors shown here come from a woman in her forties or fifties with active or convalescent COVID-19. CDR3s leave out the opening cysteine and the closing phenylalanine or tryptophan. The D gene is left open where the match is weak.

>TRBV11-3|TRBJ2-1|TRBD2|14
ASSQRAGGTYNEQF
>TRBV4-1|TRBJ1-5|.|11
ASSPDPGQPQH
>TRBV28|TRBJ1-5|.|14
ASSPTGSGYNQPQH
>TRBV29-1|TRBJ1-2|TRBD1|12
SVEDQTGRGGYT
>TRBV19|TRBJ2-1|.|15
ASSKGAGTGSYNEQF
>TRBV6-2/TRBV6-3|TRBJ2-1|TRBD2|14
ASSPWASGGIDEQF
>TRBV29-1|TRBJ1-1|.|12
SVEGRQMNTEAF
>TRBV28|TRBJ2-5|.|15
ASRLDWGGDTEETQY
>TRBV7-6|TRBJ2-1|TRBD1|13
ASSLGRGSINEQF
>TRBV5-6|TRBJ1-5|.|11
ASSSGSNQPQH
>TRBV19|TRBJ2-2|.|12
ASRPPGHTGELF
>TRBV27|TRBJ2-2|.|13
ASSPEERNTGELF
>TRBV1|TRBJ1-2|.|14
TSSAGPGQQNYGYT
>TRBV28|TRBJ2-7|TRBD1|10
ASSPHRGEQY
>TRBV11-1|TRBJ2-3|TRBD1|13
ASSDFGQGTDTQY
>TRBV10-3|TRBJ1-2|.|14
AIGGDSEGANYGYT
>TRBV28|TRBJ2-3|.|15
ASSHRLGRSSTDTQY
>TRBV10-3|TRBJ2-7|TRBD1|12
AIRGTGHPYEQY
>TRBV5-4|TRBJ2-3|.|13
ASSLVATPTDTQY
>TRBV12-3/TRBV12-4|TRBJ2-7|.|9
ASSSNYEQY
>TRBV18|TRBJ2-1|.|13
ASSPPDPSHNEQF
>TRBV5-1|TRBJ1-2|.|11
ASSPDTNYGYT
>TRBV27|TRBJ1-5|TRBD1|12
ASSGQVGNQPQH
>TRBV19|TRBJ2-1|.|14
ASSIDRRSSYNEQF
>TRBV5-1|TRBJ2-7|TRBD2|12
ASSSSGRAGEQY
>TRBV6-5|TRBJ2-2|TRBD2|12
ASAAGLNTGELF
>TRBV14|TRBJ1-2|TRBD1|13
ASSQDIQGVDGYT